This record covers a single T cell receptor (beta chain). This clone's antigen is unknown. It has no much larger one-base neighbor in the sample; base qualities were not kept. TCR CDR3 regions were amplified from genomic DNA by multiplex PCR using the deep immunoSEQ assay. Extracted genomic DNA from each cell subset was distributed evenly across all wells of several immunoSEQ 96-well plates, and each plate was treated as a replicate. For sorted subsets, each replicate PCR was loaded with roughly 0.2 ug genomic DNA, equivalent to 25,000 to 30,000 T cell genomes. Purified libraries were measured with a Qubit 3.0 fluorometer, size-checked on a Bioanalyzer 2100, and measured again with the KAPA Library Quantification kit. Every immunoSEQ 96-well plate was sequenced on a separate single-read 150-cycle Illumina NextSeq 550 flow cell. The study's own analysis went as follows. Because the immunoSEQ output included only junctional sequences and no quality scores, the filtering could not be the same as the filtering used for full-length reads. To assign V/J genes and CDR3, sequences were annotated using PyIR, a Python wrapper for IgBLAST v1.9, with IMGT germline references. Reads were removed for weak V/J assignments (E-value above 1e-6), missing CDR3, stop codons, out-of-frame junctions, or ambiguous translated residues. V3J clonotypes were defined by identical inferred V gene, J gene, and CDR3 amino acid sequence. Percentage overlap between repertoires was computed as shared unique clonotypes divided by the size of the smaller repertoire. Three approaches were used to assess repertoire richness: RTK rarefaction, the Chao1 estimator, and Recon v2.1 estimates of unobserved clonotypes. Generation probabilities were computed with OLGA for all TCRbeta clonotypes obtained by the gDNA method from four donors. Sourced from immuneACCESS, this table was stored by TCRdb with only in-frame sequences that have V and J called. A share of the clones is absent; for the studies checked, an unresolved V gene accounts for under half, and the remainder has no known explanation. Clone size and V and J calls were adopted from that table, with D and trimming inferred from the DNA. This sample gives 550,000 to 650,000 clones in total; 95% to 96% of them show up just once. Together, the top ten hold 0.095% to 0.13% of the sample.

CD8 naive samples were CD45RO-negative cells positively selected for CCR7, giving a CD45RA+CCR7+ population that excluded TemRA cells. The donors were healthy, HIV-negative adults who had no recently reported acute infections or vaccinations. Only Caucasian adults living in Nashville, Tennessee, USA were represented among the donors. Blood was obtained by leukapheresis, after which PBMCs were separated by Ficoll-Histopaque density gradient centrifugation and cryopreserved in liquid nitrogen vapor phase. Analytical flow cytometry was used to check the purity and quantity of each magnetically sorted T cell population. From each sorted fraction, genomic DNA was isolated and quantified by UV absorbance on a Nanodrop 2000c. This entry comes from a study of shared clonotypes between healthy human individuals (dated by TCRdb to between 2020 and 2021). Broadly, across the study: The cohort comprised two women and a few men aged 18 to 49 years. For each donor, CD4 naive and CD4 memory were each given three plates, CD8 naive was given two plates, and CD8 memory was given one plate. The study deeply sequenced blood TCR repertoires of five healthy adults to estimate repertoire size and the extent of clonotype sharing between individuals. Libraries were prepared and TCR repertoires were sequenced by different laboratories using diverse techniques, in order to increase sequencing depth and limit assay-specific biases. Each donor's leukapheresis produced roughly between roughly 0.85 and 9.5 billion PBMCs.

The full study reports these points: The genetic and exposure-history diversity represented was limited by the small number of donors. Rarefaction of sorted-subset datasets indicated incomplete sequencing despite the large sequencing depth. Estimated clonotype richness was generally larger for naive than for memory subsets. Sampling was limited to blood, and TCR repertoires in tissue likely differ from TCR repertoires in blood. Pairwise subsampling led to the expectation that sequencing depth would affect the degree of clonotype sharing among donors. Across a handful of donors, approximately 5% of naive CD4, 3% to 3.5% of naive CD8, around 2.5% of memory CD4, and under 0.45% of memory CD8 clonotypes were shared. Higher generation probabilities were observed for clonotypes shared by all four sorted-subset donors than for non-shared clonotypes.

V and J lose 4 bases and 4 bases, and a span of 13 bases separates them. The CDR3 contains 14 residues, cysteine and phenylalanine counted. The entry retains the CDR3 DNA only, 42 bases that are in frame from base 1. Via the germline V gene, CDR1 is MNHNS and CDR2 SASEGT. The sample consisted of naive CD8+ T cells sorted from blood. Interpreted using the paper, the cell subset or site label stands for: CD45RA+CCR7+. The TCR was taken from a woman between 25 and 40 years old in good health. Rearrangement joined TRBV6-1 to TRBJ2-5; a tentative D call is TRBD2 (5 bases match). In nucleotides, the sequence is TGTGCCAGCAGTGGACTATCGCTCCTAGAGACCCAGTACTTC. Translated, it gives CASSGLSLLETQYF.